These T cell receptor beta chains were read from a single sample in a study of blood T cell repertoires in COVID-19. Clones were sequenced by immunoSEQ multiplex PCR, and TCRdb holds only the in-frame ones, with some missing. The table records 150,000 to 200,000 clones, approximately 81% of them present only once. What was sequenced was peripheral blood. These receptors were collected from a woman of 80 years or more with active or convalescent COVID-19. Both conserved end residues are part of each CDR3. Fields, in order: clone size, J gene, D gene, CDR3 length, V gene, CDR3 DNA, CDR3 protein. D genes are given only for firm matches. The size entry is marked missing in some rows and otherwise reads once, few, many or a size class.

few | TRBJ2-7 | TRBD1 | 15 | TRBV4-1 | TGCGCCAGCAGCCACGGGACAGACATCTCCTACGAGCAGTACTTC | CASSHGTDISYEQYF
NA | TRBJ2-7 | NA | 13 | TRBV19 | TGTGCCAGTAGTATGACATTCTCCTACGAGCAGTACTTC | CASSMTFSYEQYF
NA | TRBJ2-7 | NA | 14 | TRBV9 | TGTGCCAGCAGCGTAGGGGGCGGAACCTACGAGCAGTACTTC | CASSVGGGTYEQYF
NA | TRBJ2-7 | NA | 13 | TRBV10-1 | TGCGCCAGCAGTGCACCGGGAGTCCCCGAGCAGTACTTC | CASSAPGVPEQYF
once | TRBJ2-1 | TRBD1 | 14 | TRBV9 | TGTGCCAGCAGCCCACGGACAGGACACAATGAGCAGTTCTTC | CASSPRTGHNEQFF
NA | TRBJ2-7 | NA | 15 | TRBV20-1 | TGCAGTGCTAGTATCCGAGGTGCGGGGGCTAACGAGCAGTACTTC | CSASIRGAGANEQYF
NA | TRBJ1-4 | NA | 17 | TRBV18 | TGTGCCAGCTCACCTCGACCCACAGATTTTACTAATGAAAAACTGTTTTTT | CASSPRPTDFTNEKLFF
few | TRBJ2-1 | TRBD2 | 14 | TRBV3-1/TRBV3-2 | TGTGCCACCGGTCCCGGGACTAGCCCCAATGAGCAGTTCTTC | CATGPGTSPNEQFF
NA | TRBJ2-1 | NA | 15 | TRBV6-1 | TGTGCCAGCAGTGAAGCGATTGTGGCGGGTCGGGAGCAGTTCTTC | CASSEAIVAGREQFF
NA | TRBJ2-1 | NA | 13 | TRBV5-1 | TGCGCCAGCAGCTTGGGGACAATCAATGAGCAGTTCTTC | CASSLGTINEQFF
NA | TRBJ1-2 | TRBD1 | 13 | TRBV28 | TGTGCCAGTCTGATACAGGGGGGCGGTGGCTACACCTTC | CASLIQGGGGYTF
NA | TRBJ1-2 | NA | 14 | TRBV12-5 | TGTGCTAGTGGCCCTGCGCTGGTTCTCGGTGGCTACACCTTC | CASGPALVLGGYTF
NA | TRBJ1-1 | NA | 16 | TRBV28 | TGTGCCAGCAGTTTCCCGCGCCTGGGAGGTAACACTGAAGCTTTCTTT | CASSFPRLGGNTEAFF
NA | TRBJ2-7 | TRBD2 | 14 | TRBV9 | TGTGCCAGCAGACAGGGACTAGATTCCGGCGAGCAGTACTTC | CASRQGLDSGEQYF
NA | TRBJ2-7 | TRBD2 | 17 | TRBV9 | TGTGCCAGCAGCCCGAACCTCCTAGCGGATGATCCCTACGAGCAGTACTTC | CASSPNLLADDPYEQYF
NA | TRBJ1-3 | NA | 14 | TRBV12-5 | TGTGCTAGTGGGACGGGAATCTCTGGAAACACCATATATTTT | CASGTGISGNTIYF
NA | TRBJ2-2 | NA | 14 | TRBV13 | TGTGCCAGCAGCTTAAAGCTAAACACCGGGGAGCTGTTTTTT | CASSLKLNTGELFF
NA | TRBJ1-1 | NA | 15 | TRBV5-6 | TGTGCCAGCACACTACTGGGGCGGGGGAACACTGAAGCTTTCTTT | CASTLLGRGNTEAFF
NA | TRBJ2-3 | NA | 10 | TRBV12-3/TRBV12-4 | TGTGCCACCATGGAGGATACGCAGTATTTT | CATMEDTQYF
NA | TRBJ2-5 | NA | 14 | TRBV9 | TGTGCCAGCAGCGTAGGGATGGAGGGGGAGACCCAGTACTTC | CASSVGMEGETQYF
NA | TRBJ2-5 | TRBD2 | 13 | TRBV5-1 | TGCGCCAGCCAAACTAGCGGGAGAGAGACCCAGTACTTC | CASQTSGRETQYF
few | TRBJ2-7 | NA | 15 | TRBV11-2 | TGTGCCAGCAGCTTAGAAAGCGGTGGTTCCTACGAGCAGTACTTC | CASSLESGGSYEQYF
NA | TRBJ1-6 | NA | 13 | TRBV30 | TGTGCCTGGAGTAGCAGGGATAATTCACCCCTCCACTTT | CAWSSRDNSPLHF
NA | TRBJ1-5 | TRBD1 | 16 | TRBV6-6 | TGTGCCAGCAGCGCCTCCATCGGGACAGGGAATCAGCCCCAGCATTTT | CASSASIGTGNQPQHF
NA | TRBJ1-5 | TRBD1 | 14 | TRBV2 | TGTGCCAGCACCGAGGGACAGGGCCGTCAGCCCCAGCATTTT | CASTEGQGRQPQHF
NA | TRBJ2-1 | TRBD2 | 15 | TRBV11-2 | TGTGCCAGCAGCCTAGTTGGACTAGCCGCGAGTGAGCAGTTCTTC | CASSLVGLAASEQFF
NA | TRBJ1-6 | TRBD1 | 16 | TRBV10-3 | TGTGCCATCAGTGAGTTTGGACAGGGGGAGAATTCACCCCTCCACTTT | CAISEFGQGENSPLHF
NA | TRBJ1-6 | TRBD1 | 17 | TRBV11-2 | TGTGCCAGCAGCTTAGATCCCGGACAGGGTGGGGAGTCACCCCTCCACTTT | CASSLDPGQGGESPLHF
NA | TRBJ2-2 | TRBD1 | 16 | TRBV5-4 | TGTGCCAGCAGCGACCGGGACAGGGGGCGAGGCGGGGAGCTGTTTTTT | CASSDRDRGRGGELFF
NA | TRBJ1-1 | TRBD1 | 15 | TRBV24-1 | TGTGCCACCAGTTCTCGGACAGGGAGGGGCACTGAAGCTTTCTTT | CATSSRTGRGTEAFF
NA | TRBJ2-6 | NA | 14 | TRBV6-5 | TGTGCCACCGGAGGAAGGGCTGGGGCCAACGTCCTGACTTTC | CATGGRAGANVLTF
NA | TRBJ2-3 | TRBD1 | 16 | TRBV5-6 | TGTGCCAGCAGCGTTGACAGGGGGCGGTTGACAGATACGCAGTATTTT | CASSVDRGRLTDTQYF
NA | TRBJ1-1 | NA | 13 | TRBV11-1 | TGTGCCAGCAGCCGAATCCGAGGCACTGAAGCTTTCTTT | CASSRIRGTEAFF
once | TRBJ2-1 | NA | 16 | TRBV11-3 | TGTGCCAGCAGCTTAGATCGAGGCGGGCCATACAATGAGCAGTTCTTC | CASSLDRGGPYNEQFF
once | TRBJ2-7 | TRBD1 | 15 | TRBV28 | TGTGCCAGCAGTCCCCCCGGGACAGCAGGTTACGAGCAGTACTTC | CASSPPGTAGYEQYF
NA | TRBJ2-2 | NA | 15 | TRBV3-1/TRBV3-2 | TGTGCCAGCAGCCAAGGACTGCCCATGGTCGGGGAGCTGTTTTTT | CASSQGLPMVGELFF
NA | TRBJ2-3 | NA | 14 | TRBV19 | TGTGCCAGTAGATACCCAGGGGCCACAGATACGCAGTATTTT | CASRYPGATDTQYF
NA | TRBJ2-2 | TRBD1 | 16 | TRBV5-4 | TGTGCCAGCAGTAAGGGACAGGGGGCATTGTCCGGGGAGCTGTTTTTT | CASSKGQGALSGELFF
NA | TRBJ1-2 | TRBD1 | 16 | TRBV6-5 | TGTGCCAGCAGTTACTCTCCGGGACAGTGGCGGAATGGCTACACCTTC | CASSYSPGQWRNGYTF
NA | TRBJ2-7 | NA | 14 | TRBV3-1/TRBV3-2 | TGTGCCAGCAGCCAACGAAGCCGGGGAGGCGAGCAGTACTTC | CASSQRSRGGEQYF